The T cell receptor beta chain under discussion was sequenced for a study of blood T cell repertoires in COVID-19. Profiling relied on immunoSEQ multiplex PCR, and the TCRdb table lists in-frame clones only, not all of them. The sample carries hundreds of thousands of clones, about 85% recorded once. Trimming at V came to 4 bases and at J to 5 bases, leaving 12 bases not matched to a gene. The CDR3 covers 15 residues. Per the germline V gene, CDR1 is SGHTS and CDR2 is YDEGEE. Enrolled through a virtual design, the participants were between 18 and 89 years of age and came from under 25 US areas. Recovered status in Cohort 3 required two negative PCRs, clearance, or symptom resolution.

Material for sequencing was PBMCs or T cells enriched from blood (not recorded which). This receptor was obtained from a woman aged 55-75 years who had recovered from COVID-19. The gene calls are TRBV5-8 and TRBJ2-7; TRBD1 matches 7 bases. The CDR3 DNA is TGTGCCAGCAGCCGGAAGGACAGGAGACTCCACGAGCAGTACTTC. It codes for CASSRKDRRLHEQYF.